This record looks at one T cell receptor beta chain sequence and its context. These data are taken from a study of somatic mutations in cytotoxic T cells in rheumatoid arthritis. Sequenced by immunoSEQ multiplex PCR; TCRdb stores in-frame clones only, minus some. Here the sample spans thousands of clones, roughly 80% being singletons. Material: CD8+ T cells sorted from blood, obtained at a follow-up visit. The source of this sequence is an older woman with rheumatoid arthritis.

The CDR3: CASRRRQQETQYF. CDR3 nucleotides: TGTGCCAGCAGGCGACGGCAACAAGAGACCCAGTACTTC. V gene TRBV2 combines with J gene TRBJ2-5; unclear D gene. CDR3 size: 13 residues. With 6 bases removed from V and 2 bases from J, the gap between germline ends came to 10 bases. The germline V gene has CDR1 SNHLY and CDR2 FYNNEI.